The TCR beta chain under discussion was sequenced for a study of blood T cell repertoires in COVID-19. Study-level background: T cells, B-cell-depleted T cells, or PBMCs provided the cDNA or gDNA that served as material.

This clone was picked up many times. Original analysis: Amplification from reference gene primers served as the basis for estimated nucleated cell counts. Produced via immunoSEQ multiplex PCR; TCRdb's table is partial and in-frame only. V, J and clone size are taken as reported in that table, and D and trimming were inferred from the DNA itself. The repertoire holds some 80,000 clones, roughly 90% seen once, with about 2.5% in the top ten. The J segment lost 5 bases and the V segment lost 6 bases, leaving 7 bases of the junction unmatched. Germline values: CDR1 LNHDA, CDR2 SQIVND (reference sequence). The CDR3 has 15 residues.

The sequenced sample consisted of peripheral blood. The receptor was derived from a human donor in a cohort sampled during active COVID-19. The chain has TRBV19 and TRBJ1-4; 9 bases map to TRBD1. In nucleotides, the CDR3 is TGTGCCAGTAGCCCCAGGACAGGGGCGAATGAAAAACTGTTTTTT. Translated: CASSPRTGANEKLFF.